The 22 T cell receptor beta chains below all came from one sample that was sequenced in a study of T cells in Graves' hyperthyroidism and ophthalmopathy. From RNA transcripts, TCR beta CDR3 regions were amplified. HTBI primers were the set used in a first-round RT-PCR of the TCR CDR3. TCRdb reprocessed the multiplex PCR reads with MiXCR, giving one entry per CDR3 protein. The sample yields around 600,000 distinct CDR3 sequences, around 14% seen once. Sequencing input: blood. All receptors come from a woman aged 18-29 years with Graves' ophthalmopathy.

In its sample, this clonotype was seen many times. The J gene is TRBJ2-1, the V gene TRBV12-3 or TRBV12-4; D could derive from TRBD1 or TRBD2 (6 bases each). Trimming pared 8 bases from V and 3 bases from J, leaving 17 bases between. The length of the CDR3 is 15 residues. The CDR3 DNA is TGTGCCAGCGTTGGGGGGCAGGGCATCTACAATGAGCAGTTCTTC. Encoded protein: CASVGGQGIYNEQFF.

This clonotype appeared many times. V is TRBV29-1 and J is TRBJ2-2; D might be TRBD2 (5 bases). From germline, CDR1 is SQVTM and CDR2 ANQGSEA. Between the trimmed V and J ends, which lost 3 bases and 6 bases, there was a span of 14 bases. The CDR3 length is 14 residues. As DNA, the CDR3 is TGCAGCGTTGAGCGGGCAGGAGGCCCCGGGGAGCTGTTTTTT. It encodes CSVERAGGPGELFF.

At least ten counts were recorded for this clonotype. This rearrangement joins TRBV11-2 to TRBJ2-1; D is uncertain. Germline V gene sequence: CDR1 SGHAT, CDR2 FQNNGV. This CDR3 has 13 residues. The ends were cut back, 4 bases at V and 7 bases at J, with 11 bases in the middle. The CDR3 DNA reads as TGTGCCAGCAGCTCAGACCTAAGGAATGAGCAGTTCTTC. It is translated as CASSSDLRNEQFF.

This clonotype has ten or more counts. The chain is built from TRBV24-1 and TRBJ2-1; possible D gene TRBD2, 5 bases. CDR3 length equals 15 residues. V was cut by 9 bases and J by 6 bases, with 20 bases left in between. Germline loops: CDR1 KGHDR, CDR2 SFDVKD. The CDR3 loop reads CATLGASGGGNEQFF. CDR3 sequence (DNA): TGTGCCACCCTGGGAGCCAGCGGTGGTGGCAATGAGCAGTTCTTC.

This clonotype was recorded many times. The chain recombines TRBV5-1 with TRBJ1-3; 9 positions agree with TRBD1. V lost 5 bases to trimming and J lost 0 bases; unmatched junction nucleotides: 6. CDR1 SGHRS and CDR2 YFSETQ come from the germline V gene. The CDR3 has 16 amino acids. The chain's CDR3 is CASSTTGGSSGNTIYF. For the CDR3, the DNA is TGCGCCAGCAGTACTACAGGGGGCAGCTCTGGAAACACCATATATTTT. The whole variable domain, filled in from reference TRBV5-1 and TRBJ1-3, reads KAGVTQTPRYLIKTRGQQVTLSCSPISGHRSVSWYQQTPGQGLQFLFEYFSETQRNKGNFPGRFSGRQFSNSRSEMNVSTLELGDSALYLCASSTTGGSSGNTIYFGEGSWLTVV.

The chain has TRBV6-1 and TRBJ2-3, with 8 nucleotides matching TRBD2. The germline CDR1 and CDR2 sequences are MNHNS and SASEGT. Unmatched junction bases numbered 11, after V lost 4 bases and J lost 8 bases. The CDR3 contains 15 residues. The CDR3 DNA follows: TGTGCCAGCAGTGTGGCTGCGGGAGGTATGGGTACGCAGTATTTT. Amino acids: CASSVAAGGMGTQYF.

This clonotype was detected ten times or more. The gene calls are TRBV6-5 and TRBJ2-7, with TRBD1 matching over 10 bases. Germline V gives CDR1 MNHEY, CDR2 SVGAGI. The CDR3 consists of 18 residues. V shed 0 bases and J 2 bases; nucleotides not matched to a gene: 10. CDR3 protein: CASSYSRGWDRGAYEQYF. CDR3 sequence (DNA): TGTGCCAGCAGTTACTCGAGAGGTTGGGACAGGGGAGCCTACGAGCAGTACTTC.

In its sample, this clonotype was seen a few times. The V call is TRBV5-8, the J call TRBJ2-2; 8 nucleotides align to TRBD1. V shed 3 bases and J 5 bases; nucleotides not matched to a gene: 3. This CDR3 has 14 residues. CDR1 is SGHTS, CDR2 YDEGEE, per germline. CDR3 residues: CASSWTGQTGELFF. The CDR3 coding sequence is TGTGCCAGCAGCTGGACAGGGCAAACCGGGGAGCTGTTTTTT.

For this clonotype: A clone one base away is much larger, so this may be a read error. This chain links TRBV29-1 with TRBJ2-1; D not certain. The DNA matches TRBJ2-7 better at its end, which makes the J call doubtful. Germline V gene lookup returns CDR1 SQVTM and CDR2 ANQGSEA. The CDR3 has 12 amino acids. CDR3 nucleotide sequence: TGCAGCGTTGAACAAGCGTGGAATGAGCAGTACTTC. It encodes CSVEQAWNEQYF.

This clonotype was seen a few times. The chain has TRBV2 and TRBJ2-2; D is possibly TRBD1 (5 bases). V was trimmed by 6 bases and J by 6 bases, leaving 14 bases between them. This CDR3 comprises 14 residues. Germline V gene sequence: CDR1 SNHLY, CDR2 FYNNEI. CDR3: CASRAQGPPGELFF. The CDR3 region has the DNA TGTGCCAGCAGGGCCCAGGGCCCCCCCGGGGAGCTGTTTTTT.

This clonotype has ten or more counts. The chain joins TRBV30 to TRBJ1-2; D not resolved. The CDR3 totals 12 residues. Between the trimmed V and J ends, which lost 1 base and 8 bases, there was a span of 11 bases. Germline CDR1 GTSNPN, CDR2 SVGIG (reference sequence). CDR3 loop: CAWSGPERGYTF. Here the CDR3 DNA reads TGTGCCTGGAGTGGGCCAGAAAGGGGCTACACCTTC.

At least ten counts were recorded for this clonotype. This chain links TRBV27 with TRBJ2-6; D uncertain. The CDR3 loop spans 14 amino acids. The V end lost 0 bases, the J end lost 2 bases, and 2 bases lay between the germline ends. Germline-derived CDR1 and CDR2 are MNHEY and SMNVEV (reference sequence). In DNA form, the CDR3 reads TGTGCCAGCAGTTTATCTGCTGGGGCCAACGTCCTGACTTTC. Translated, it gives CASSLSAGANVLTF.

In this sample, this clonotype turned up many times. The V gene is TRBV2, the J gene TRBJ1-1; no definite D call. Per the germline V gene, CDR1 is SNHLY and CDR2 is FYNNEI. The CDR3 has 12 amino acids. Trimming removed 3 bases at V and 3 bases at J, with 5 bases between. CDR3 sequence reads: CASSDTYTEAFF. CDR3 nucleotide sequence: TGTGCCAGCAGTGATACATACACTGAAGCTTTCTTT.

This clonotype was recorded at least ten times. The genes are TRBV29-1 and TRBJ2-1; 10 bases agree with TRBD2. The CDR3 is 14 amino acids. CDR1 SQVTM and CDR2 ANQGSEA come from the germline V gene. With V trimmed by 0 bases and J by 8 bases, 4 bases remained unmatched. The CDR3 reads CSVEDQREGDEQFF. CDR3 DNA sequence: TGCAGCGTTGAAGATCAGCGGGAGGGCGATGAGCAGTTCTTC.

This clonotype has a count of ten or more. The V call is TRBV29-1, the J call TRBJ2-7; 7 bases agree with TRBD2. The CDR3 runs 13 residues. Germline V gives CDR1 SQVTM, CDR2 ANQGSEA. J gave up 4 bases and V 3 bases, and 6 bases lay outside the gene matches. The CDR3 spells CSVERGGGYEQYF. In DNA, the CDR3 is TGCAGCGTTGAGAGGGGCGGGGGATACGAGCAGTACTTC.

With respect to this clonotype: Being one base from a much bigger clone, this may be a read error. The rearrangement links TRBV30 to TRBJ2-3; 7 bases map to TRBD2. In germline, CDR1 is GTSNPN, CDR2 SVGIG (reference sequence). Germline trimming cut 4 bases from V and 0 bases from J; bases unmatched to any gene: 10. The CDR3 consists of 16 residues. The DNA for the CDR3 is TGTGCCTGGACAAAGGGTCTGCGGGGGAGCACAGATACGCAGTATTTT. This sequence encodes CAWTKGLRGSTDTQYF. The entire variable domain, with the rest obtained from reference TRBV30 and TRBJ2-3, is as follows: SQTIHQWPATLVQPVGSPLSLECTVEGTSNPNLYWYRQAAGRGLQLLFYSVGIGQISSEVPQNLSASRPQDRQFILSSKKLLLSDSGFYLCAWTKGLRGSTDTQYFGPGTRLTVL.

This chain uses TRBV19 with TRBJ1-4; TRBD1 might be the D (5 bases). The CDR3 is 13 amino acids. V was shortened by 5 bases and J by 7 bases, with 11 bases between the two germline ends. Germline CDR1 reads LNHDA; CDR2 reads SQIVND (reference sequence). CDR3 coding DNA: TGTGCCAGTAGTGCAGGGAGGGGTGAAAAACTGTTTTTT. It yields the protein CASSAGRGEKLFF.

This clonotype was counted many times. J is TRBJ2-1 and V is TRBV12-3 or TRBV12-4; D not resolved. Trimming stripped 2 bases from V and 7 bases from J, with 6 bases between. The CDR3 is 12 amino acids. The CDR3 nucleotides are TGTGCCAGCAGTTTATCAAGGAATGAGCAGTTCTTC. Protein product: CASSLSRNEQFF.

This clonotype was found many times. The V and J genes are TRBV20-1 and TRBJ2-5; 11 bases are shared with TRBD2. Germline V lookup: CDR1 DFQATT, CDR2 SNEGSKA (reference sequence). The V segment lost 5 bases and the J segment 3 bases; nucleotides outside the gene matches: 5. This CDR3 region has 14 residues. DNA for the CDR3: TGCAGTGCTGACTATAGCGGGAGGGAAGAGACCCAGTACTTC. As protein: CSADYSGREETQYF.

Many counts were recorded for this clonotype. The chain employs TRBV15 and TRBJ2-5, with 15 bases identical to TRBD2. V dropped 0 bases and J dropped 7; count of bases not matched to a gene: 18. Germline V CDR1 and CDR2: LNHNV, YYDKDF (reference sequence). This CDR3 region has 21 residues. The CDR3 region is CATSRDRGLAGGPVPKGTQYF. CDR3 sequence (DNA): TGTGCCACCAGCAGAGATCGAGGACTAGCGGGAGGGCCGGTTCCCAAGGGGACCCAGTACTTC.

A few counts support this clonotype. This CDR3 reads CASSFTNTGELFF. In DNA form, the CDR3 reads TGTGCCAGCAGCTTTACGAACACCGGGGAGCTGTTTTTT. This rearrangement joins TRBV7-9 to TRBJ2-2; D is ambiguous. Germline V gene lookup returns CDR1 SEHNR and CDR2 FQNEAQ (reference sequence). With 3 bases removed from V and 0 bases from J, the gap between germline ends came to 2 bases. The length of the CDR3 is 13 residues.

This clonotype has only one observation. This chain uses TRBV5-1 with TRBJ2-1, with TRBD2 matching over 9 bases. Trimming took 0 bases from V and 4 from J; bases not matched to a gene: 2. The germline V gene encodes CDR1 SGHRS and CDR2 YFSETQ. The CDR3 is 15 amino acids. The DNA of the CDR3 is TGCGCCAGCAGCTTGGATCTAGCGGGATACAATGAGCAGTTCTTC. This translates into CASSLDLAGYNEQFF. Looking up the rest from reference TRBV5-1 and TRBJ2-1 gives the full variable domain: KAGVTQTPRYLIKTRGQQVTLSCSPISGHRSVSWYQQTPGQGLQFLFEYFSETQRNKGNFPGRFSGRQFSNSRSEMNVSTLELGDSALYLCASSLDLAGYNEQFFGPGTRLTVL.